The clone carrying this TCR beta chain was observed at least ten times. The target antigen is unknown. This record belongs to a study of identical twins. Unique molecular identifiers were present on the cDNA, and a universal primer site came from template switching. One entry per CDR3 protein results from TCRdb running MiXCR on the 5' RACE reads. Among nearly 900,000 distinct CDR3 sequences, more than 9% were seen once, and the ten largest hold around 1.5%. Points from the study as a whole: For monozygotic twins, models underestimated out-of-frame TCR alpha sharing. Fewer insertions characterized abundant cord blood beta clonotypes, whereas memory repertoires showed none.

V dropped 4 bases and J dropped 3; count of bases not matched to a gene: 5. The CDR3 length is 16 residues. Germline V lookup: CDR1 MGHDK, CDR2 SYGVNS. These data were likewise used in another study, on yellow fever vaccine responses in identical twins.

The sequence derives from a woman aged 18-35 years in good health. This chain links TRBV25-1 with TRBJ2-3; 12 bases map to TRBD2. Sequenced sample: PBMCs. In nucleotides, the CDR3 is TGTGCCAGCAGTGCCCGGACTAGCGGGGTGACAGATACGCAGTATTTT. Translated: CASSARTSGVTDTQYF.